This passage covers 2 T cell receptor beta chains from one sample sequenced in a study of T cells in Graves' hyperthyroidism and ophthalmopathy. Regions amplified from RNA transcripts were the TCR beta CDR3 regions. When the TCR CDR3 underwent first-round RT-PCR, the HTBI primer set was used. One entry per CDR3 protein, called by TCRdb with MiXCR from the multiplex PCR reads. The profile shows 450,000 to 500,000 distinct CDR3 sequences, around a fifth of them singletons. The sample consisted of blood. All receptors derive from an older woman with Graves' ophthalmopathy.

This clonotype came up many times. The CDR3 loop reads CASSLRGAGQPQHF. The DNA for the CDR3 is TGTGCCAGCAGCTTAAGGGGCGCAGGCCAGCCCCAGCATTTT. The chain has TRBV11-2 and TRBJ1-5; D possibly corresponds to TRBD1 (5 bases). V lost 2 bases to trimming and J lost 7 bases, with 12 bases between them. CDR1 SGHAT and CDR2 FQNNGV come from the germline V gene. The CDR3 runs 14 residues.

This clonotype was detected a few times. V is TRBV20-1 and J is TRBJ2-7; TRBD1 might be the D (6 bases). Trimming shortened V by 6 bases and J by 4 bases, and 10 bases separated the two germline ends. This CDR3 region has 11 residues. Germline V gene lookup returns CDR1 DFQATT and CDR2 SNEGSKA (reference sequence). CDR3 in amino acids: CSASDSYEQYF. The CDR3 nucleotides read TGCAGTGCCTCGGACAGTTACGAGCAGTACTTC.